Following are 31 T cell receptor beta chains from one sample sequenced in a study of cytomegalovirus exposure and HLA in healthy donors. PCR employed 60 Vbeta and 13 Jbeta primers. This table comes from immunoSEQ multiplex PCR, and its TCRdb copy is limited to in-frame clones, with some not included. This sample has about 230,000 clones; almost 85% occur once, and the top ten carry approximately 0.62%. The sequencing input was PBMCs. These receptors came from a middle-aged woman in good health and CMV-seronegative.

This chain connects TRBV30 to TRBJ1-1; perhaps TRBD1 as D (6 bases). Germline assignment: CDR1 GTSNPN and CDR2 SVGIG (reference sequence). Trimming took off 5 bases at V and 3 bases at J, with 10 bases between the two ends. CDR3 size: 12 residues. The CDR3 is CAWAPGDTEAFF. DNA for the CDR3: TGTGCCTGGGCCCCAGGGGACACTGAAGCTTTCTTT.

The chain links TRBV5-4 to TRBJ2-5; 12 nucleotides match TRBD1. Trimming removed 4 bases from V and 4 bases from J; junction bases left unmatched: 5. CDR1 and CDR2 from the germline V gene are SGHNT and YYREEE (reference sequence). This CDR3 is built from 15 residues. The CDR3: CASSGDRGRLETQYF. The CDR3 coding sequence is TGTGCCAGCAGCGGGGACAGGGGGCGATTAGAGACCCAGTACTTC.

V usage is TRBV19 and J usage is TRBJ2-3; 9 nucleotides align to TRBD2. J was trimmed by 3 bases and V by 7 bases; bases with no gene match: 14. Germline V gives CDR1 LNHDA, CDR2 SQIVND (reference sequence). CDR3 size: 17 residues. The CDR3 region is CASTMAGGLRGTDTQYF. The CDR3 DNA is TGTGCCAGTACGATGGCGGGGGGGCTTCGAGGGACAGATACGCAGTATTTT.

V and J are TRBV27 and TRBJ1-1; TRBD1 matches at 8 bases. The V gene end was trimmed by 3 bases and the J gene end by 3 bases; junction bases not matched to a gene: 9. This CDR3 is 16 amino acids long. The germline CDR1 and CDR2 sequences are MNHEY and SMNVEV (reference sequence). In DNA, the CDR3 is TGTGCCAGCAGTTTGGGCAGGGGGCTCTCGGACACTGAAGCTTTCTTT. Its translation is CASSLGRGLSDTEAFF.

This rearrangement joins TRBV27 to TRBJ2-5; 9 bases are a match to TRBD1. This CDR3 comprises 18 residues. Germline V gene sequence: CDR1 MNHEY, CDR2 SMNVEV (reference sequence). V gave up 2 bases and J gave up 5 bases; unmatched junction bases: 15. The CDR3 spells CASSLVRATGGEGETQYF. Here the CDR3 DNA reads TGTGCCAGCAGTTTAGTGCGGGCAACAGGGGGCGAGGGGGAGACCCAGTACTTC.

The rearrangement joins TRBV5-1 to TRBJ1-2, with 7 positions matching TRBD1. The V segment lost 4 bases and the J segment 0 bases; nucleotides outside the gene matches: 6. Germline V gene lookup returns CDR1 SGHRS and CDR2 YFSETQ. CDR3 length: 15 amino acids. This CDR3 is CASSPTGTANYGYTF. DNA of the CDR3: TGCGCCAGCAGCCCCACCGGGACAGCTAACTATGGCTACACCTTC.

The chain carries TRBV19 and TRBJ1-2, with 11 bases that match TRBD1. J gave up 8 bases and V 10 bases, and 12 bases lay outside the gene matches. The CDR3 runs to 14 residues. Germline CDR1 and CDR2: LNHDA and SQIVND (reference sequence). The CDR3 region has the DNA TGTGCCACTCAGAGAGGACAGGGGGCAAGAGGCTACACCTTC. Translation: CATQRGQGARGYTF. The full variable domain, its missing parts supplied by reference TRBV19 and TRBJ1-2, is DGGITQSPKYLFRKEGQNVTLSCEQNLNHDAMYWYRQDPGQGLRLIYYSQIVNDFQKGDIAEGYSVSREKKESFPLTVTSAQKNPTAFYLCATQRGQGARGYTFGSGTRLTVV.

The genes are TRBV28 and TRBJ1-4; 7 bases agree with TRBD1. J was trimmed by 8 bases and V by 6 bases; bases with no gene match: 9. CDR1 and CDR2 (germline): MDHEN, SYDVKM. CDR3 length: 14 amino acids. The chain's CDR3 is CASSPYRGNEKLFF. The CDR3 DNA reads as TGTGCCAGCAGCCCCTACAGGGGAAACGAAAAACTGTTTTTT. The full variable domain, with the rest looked up from reference TRBV28 and TRBJ1-4, is DVKVTQSSRYLVKRTGEKVFLECVQDMDHENMFWYRQDPGLGLRLIYFSYDVKMKEKGDIPEGYSVSREKKERFSLILESASTNQTSMYLCASSPYRGNEKLFFGSGTQLSVL.

The J gene is TRBJ2-1, the V gene TRBV2, with TRBD1 identical over 7 bases. Germline values: CDR1 SNHLY, CDR2 FYNNEI. The CDR3 spans 14 residues. The J segment lost 8 bases and the V segment lost 4 bases, leaving 8 bases of the junction unmatched. The CDR3 DNA reads as TGTGCCAGCAGTGTGAACACAGGGGCCCATGAGCAGTTCTTC. Translating gives CASSVNTGAHEQFF. Using reference TRBV2 and TRBJ2-1 for the parts outside the CDR3, the full variable domain is EPEVTQTPSHQVTQMGQEVILRCVPISNHLYFYWYRQILGQKVEFLVSFYNNEISEKSEIFDDQFSVERPDGSNFTLKIRSTKLEDSAMYFCASSVNTGAHEQFFGPGTRLTVL.

The chain recombines TRBV5-6 with TRBJ1-5; D remains ambiguous. This CDR3 has 14 residues. Germline CDR1 reads SGHDT; CDR2 reads YYEEEE. V was shortened by 1 base and J by 7 bases, with 12 bases between the two germline ends. The CDR3 is CASSLNGPWQPQHF. CDR3 coding DNA: TGTGCCAGCAGCTTGAATGGGCCCTGGCAGCCCCAGCATTTT.

The V and J genes are TRBV9 and TRBJ2-7; TRBD2 matches 9 bases. V lost 0 bases, J lost 7 bases, and 11 bases stayed unmatched. In germline, CDR1 is SGDLS, CDR2 YYNGEE. CDR3 length equals 16 residues. Here the CDR3 reads CASSVAGSGGPREQYF. The CDR3 DNA sequence: TGTGCCAGCAGCGTAGCTGGCAGCGGGGGGCCCCGGGAGCAGTACTTC. The entire variable domain, with the rest obtained from reference TRBV9 and TRBJ2-7, is as follows: DSGVTQTPKHLITATGQRVTLRCSPRSGDLSVYWYQQSLDQGLQFLIQYYNGEERAKGNILERFSAQQFPDLHSELNLSSLELGDSALYFCASSVAGSGGPREQYFGPGTRLTVT.

V and J are TRBV27 and TRBJ2-2; possibly TRBD2 for D (5 bases). There are 17 residues in the CDR3. CDR1 and CDR2 (germline): MNHEY, SMNVEV (reference sequence). With 6 bases removed from V and 4 bases from J, the gap between germline ends came to 21 bases. The CDR3 region has the DNA TGTGCCAGCAGCCCGGAACCGGGGTATATGGGCACCGGGGAGCTGTTTTTT. It encodes CASSPEPGYMGTGELFF.

The chain is built from TRBV5-6 and TRBJ2-5, with 16 bases that match TRBD2. Looked up from germline, CDR1 is SGHDT and CDR2 is YYEEEE. The V segment lost 6 bases and the J segment 2 bases; nucleotides outside the gene matches: 4. This CDR3 comprises 16 residues. The CDR3 here is CASMGLAGGLQETQYF. CDR3 DNA: TGTGCCAGCATGGGACTAGCGGGGGGGTTACAAGAGACCCAGTACTTC.

Concerning this clone itself: A read error may produce the germline difference seen at one junction end. J is TRBJ1-2 and V is TRBV7-9, with D perhaps matching TRBD1 (5 bases). The CDR3 is 15 amino acids. Per the germline V gene, CDR1 is SEHNR and CDR2 is FQNEAQ (reference sequence). CDR3 sequence (DNA): TGTGCCAGCAGCTTAGCGGGGGGTGCCCCGACCTTGCGGTCCTTC. It specifies CASSLAGGAPTLRSF.

This clone was counted a single time. The chain couples TRBV5-1 to TRBJ1-5; weak D call: TRBD1 (5 bases). Germline assignment: CDR1 SGHRS and CDR2 YFSETQ. The CDR3 is 16 amino acids. The germline V and J ends were trimmed by 4 bases and 6 bases, with 20 bases remaining between them. CDR3 sequence (DNA): TGCGCCAGCAGCACGGATGGGAGGGGCGGAGGTCAGCCCCAGCATTTT. It specifies CASSTDGRGGGQPQHF.

This chain joins TRBV9 and TRBJ1-1, with TRBD1 as a possible D gene (5 bases). The CDR3 runs to 14 residues. V lost 4 bases, J lost 4 bases, and 14 bases lay in between. Germline V gene lookup returns CDR1 SGDLS and CDR2 YYNGEE. CDR3 nucleotides: TGTGCCAGCAGCCACGAAGCGGGGGGCACTGAAGCTTTCTTT. Residues: CASSHEAGGTEAFF.

This rearrangement joins TRBV6-5 to TRBJ2-2; D not certain. The CDR3 has 13 residues. Germline CDR1 and CDR2: MNHEY and SVGAGI. Trimming stripped 8 bases from V and 4 bases from J, with 11 bases between. CDR3 coding DNA: TGTGCCAGCCGTTCTGGGCTCACCGGGGAGCTGTTTTTT. It yields the protein CASRSGLTGELFF.

The chain recombines TRBV9 with TRBJ2-1; 7 positions agree with TRBD1. CDR1 is SGDLS and CDR2 is YYNGEE in the germline V gene. V was clipped by 0 bases and J by 4 bases; unmatched bases: 4. The CDR3 has 15 amino acids. CDR3 sequence reads: CASSVDGQDYNEQFF. In nucleotides, the CDR3 is TGTGCCAGCAGCGTAGATGGACAGGATTACAATGAGCAGTTCTTC.

V is TRBV7-8 and J is TRBJ2-5, with D uncertain. There are 13 residues in the CDR3. Trimming shortened V by 2 bases and J by 5 bases, and 9 bases separated the two germline ends. Looked up from germline, CDR1 is SGHVS and CDR2 is FQNEAQ. CDR3 region: CASSLQERETQYF. Here the CDR3 DNA reads TGTGCCAGCAGCTTACAGGAAAGGGAGACCCAGTACTTC.

The rearrangement links TRBV28 to TRBJ1-2, with D perhaps TRBD1 (6 bases). Germline CDR1 is MDHEN and CDR2 is SYDVKM. The V end was cut by 5 bases, the J end by 9 bases, with 16 bases between. This CDR3 spans 13 amino acids. For the CDR3, the DNA is TGTGCCAGCAGTCTTACCTCGACAGGACGCTACACCTTC. Translated, it gives CASSLTSTGRYTF.

The V gene is TRBV5-1, the J gene TRBJ2-1; D not resolved. The CDR3 spans 12 residues. Germline CDR1 SGHRS, CDR2 YFSETQ. V lost 3 bases and J lost 7, with 8 bases in between. The DNA for the CDR3 is TGCGCCAGCAGCTCCCAGTTGAATGAGCAGTTCTTC. Residues: CASSSQLNEQFF.

In DNA form, the CDR3 reads TGTGCCAGCAGCTATCACCACCGGGGGGGGGAGGACGAGCAGTACTTC. Translating gives CASSYHHRGGEDEQYF. The V and J genes are TRBV7-9 and TRBJ2-7; 8 nucleotides align to TRBD2. Per germline, CDR1 SEHNR and CDR2 FQNEAQ (reference sequence). With V trimmed by 4 bases and J by 5 bases, 13 bases remained unmatched. The CDR3 is 16 amino acids.

The gene calls are TRBV30 and TRBJ1-5, with no clear D. The ends were cut back, 3 bases at V and 2 bases at J, with 5 bases in the middle. From germline, CDR1 is GTSNPN and CDR2 SVGIG (reference sequence). The CDR3 totals 12 residues. The CDR3 DNA follows: TGTGCCTGGAGGGCAGGCAATCAGCCCCAGCATTTT. This sequence encodes CAWRAGNQPQHF.

This clone occurred once. The rearrangement uses TRBV7-8 and TRBJ1-1; D unresolved. The germline V gene has CDR1 SGHVS and CDR2 FQNEAQ. The CDR3 consists of 12 residues. Trimming removed 8 bases from V and 0 bases from J, with 7 bases in between. DNA of the CDR3: TGTGCCAGCGTTCGGGTGAACACTGAAGCTTTCTTT. Amino acids: CASVRVNTEAFF.

The chain carries TRBV4-3 and TRBJ1-1; 7 nucleotides match TRBD1. The CDR3 is 12 residues long. J was trimmed by 9 bases and V by 0 bases; bases with no gene match: 1. Germline V lookup: CDR1 LGHNA, CDR2 YSLEER. In DNA form, the CDR3 reads TGCGCCAGCAGCCAAGAACAGGGGAAAGCTTTCTTT. Translation gives CASSQEQGKAFF.

The genes are TRBV7-9 and TRBJ2-3, with 8 nucleotides matching TRBD2. V trimming: 5 bases; J trimming: 4 bases; junction bases outside the gene matches: 11. Germline CDR1 SEHNR, CDR2 FQNEAQ (reference sequence). This CDR3 has 16 residues. DNA of the CDR3: TGTGCCAGCAGCCCGAACCCAGGACTAGCAGCAGATACGCAGTATTTT. Protein sequence: CASSPNPGLAADTQYF. The whole variable domain, remainder taken from reference TRBV7-9 and TRBJ2-3, is DTGVSQNPRHKITKRGQNVTFRCDPISEHNRLYWYRQTLGQGPEFLTYFQNEAQLEKSRLLSDRFSAERPKGSFSTLEIQRTEQGDSAMYLCASSPNPGLAADTQYFGPGTRLTVL.

V and J are TRBV2 and TRBJ2-1; 10 nucleotides match TRBD1. Germline assignment: CDR1 SNHLY and CDR2 FYNNEI. There are 13 residues in the CDR3. The J segment lost 8 bases and the V segment lost 6 bases, leaving 4 bases of the junction unmatched. CDR3 in amino acids: CASRDRGEHEQFF. The CDR3 DNA reads as TGTGCCAGCAGGGACAGGGGGGAGCATGAGCAGTTCTTC.

The sample holds one count of this clone. The chain employs TRBV2 and TRBJ1-1; 9 bases map to TRBD1. The CDR3 runs 15 residues. Germline CDR1 is SNHLY and CDR2 is FYNNEI. The V gene end was trimmed by 5 bases and the J gene end by 4 bases; junction bases not matched to a gene: 8. CDR3 region: CASSPADRGGTEAFF. DNA for the CDR3: TGTGCCAGCAGTCCAGCGGACAGGGGAGGCACTGAAGCTTTCTTT.

This chain links TRBV19 with TRBJ2-7, with 8 bases that match TRBD2. CDR1 and CDR2 (germline): LNHDA, SQIVND (reference sequence). CDR3 length: 15 amino acids. V dropped 6 bases and J dropped 4; count of bases not matched to a gene: 11. CDR3 nucleotide sequence: TGTGCCAGTAGAGGAGGTAATAGCGGGGCGTACGAGCAGTACTTC. Its translation: CASRGGNSGAYEQYF.

This chain links TRBV19 with TRBJ1-2; TRBD1 matches at 8 bases. V lost 5 bases to trimming and J lost 7 bases; unmatched junction nucleotides: 9. The germline V gene encodes CDR1 LNHDA and CDR2 SQIVND (reference sequence). This CDR3 has 14 amino acids. CDR3 coding DNA: TGTGCCAGTAGTCCCGACAGGGGTCGTGGTGGCTACACCTTC. Protein product: CASSPDRGRGGYTF.

The chain combines TRBV28 with TRBJ1-5, with a weak D call TRBD1 (6 bases). Germline-derived CDR1 and CDR2 are MDHEN and SYDVKM. The CDR3 consists of 16 residues. V shed 9 bases and J shed 7 bases, with 25 bases lying between them. CDR3 sequence (DNA): TGTGCCAGTCTCCTCGCCAGTTTCGGGACACCACAGCCCCAGCATTTT. As protein: CASLLASFGTPQPQHF.